The source of this T cell receptor beta chain is a study of blood T cell repertoires in COVID-19. Clones were read by immunoSEQ multiplex PCR, and TCRdb kept only the in-frame ones, dropping some. The sample has 330,000 or so clones; 92% are singletons. This CDR3 region has 15 residues. Germline V gives CDR1 MGHRA, CDR2 YSYEKL. The V end lost 0 bases, the J end lost 7 bases, and 10 bases lay between the germline ends. The TCR comes from a woman aged 30 to 39 who had recovered from COVID-19. Sequenced input: PBMCs or T cells enriched from blood (not recorded which). This chain links TRBV4-1 with TRBJ1-6; D gene ambiguous. CDR3: CASSQETVGNSPLHF. CDR3 coding DNA: TGCGCCAGCAGCCAAGAAACCGTCGGGAATTCACCCCTCCACTTT.